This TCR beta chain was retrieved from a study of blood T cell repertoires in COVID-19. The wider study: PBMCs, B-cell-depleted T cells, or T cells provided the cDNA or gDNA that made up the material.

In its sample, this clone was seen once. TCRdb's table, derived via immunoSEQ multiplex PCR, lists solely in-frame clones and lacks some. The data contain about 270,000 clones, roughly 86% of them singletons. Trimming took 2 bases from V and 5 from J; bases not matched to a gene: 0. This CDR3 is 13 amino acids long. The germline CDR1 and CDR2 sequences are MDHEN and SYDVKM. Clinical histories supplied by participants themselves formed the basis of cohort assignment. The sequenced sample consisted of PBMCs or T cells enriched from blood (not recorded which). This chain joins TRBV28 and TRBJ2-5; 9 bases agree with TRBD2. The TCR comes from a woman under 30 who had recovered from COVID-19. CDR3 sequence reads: CASSLAGGETQYF. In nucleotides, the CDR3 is TGTGCCAGCAGTTTAGCGGGAGGGGAGACCCAGTACTTC.